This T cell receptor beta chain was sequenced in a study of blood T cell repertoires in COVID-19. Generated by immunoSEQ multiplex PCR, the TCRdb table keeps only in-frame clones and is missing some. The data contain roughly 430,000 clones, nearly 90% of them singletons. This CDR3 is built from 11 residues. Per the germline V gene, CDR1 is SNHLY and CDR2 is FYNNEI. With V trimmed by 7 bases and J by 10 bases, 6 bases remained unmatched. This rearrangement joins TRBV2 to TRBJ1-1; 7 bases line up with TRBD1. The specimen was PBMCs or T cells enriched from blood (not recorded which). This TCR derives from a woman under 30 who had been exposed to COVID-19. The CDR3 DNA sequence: TGTGCCAGCATCCAACAGGGGAGAGCTTTCTTT. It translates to CASIQQGRAFF.